Below, 31 T cell receptor beta chains from the same sample are listed, as sequenced in a study of CD8 T cells in Susac syndrome. RNA amounts of roughly 0.45 to 1 ug underwent reverse transcription with random hexamers. TCRdb processed the immunoSEQ multiplex PCR reads anew with MiXCR; each CDR3 protein has one entry. The sample includes 150,000 to 200,000 distinct CDR3 sequences, over 85% seen only once; the top ten take more than 0.08%. Sequencing was carried out using CD4+ T cells from PBMCs. The receptors originated from a human donor with multiple sclerosis.

This clonotype was seen only once. V gene TRBV7-2 combines with J gene TRBJ2-7; 9 positions match TRBD2. CDR1 is SGHTA, CDR2 FQGNSA, per germline. This CDR3 is built from 15 residues. V was clipped by 2 bases and J by 3 bases; unmatched bases: 5. The CDR3 is CASSLKSGRFYEQYF. CDR3 DNA: TGTGCCAGCAGCTTAAAGAGCGGGAGGTTCTACGAGCAGTACTTC.

To note about this clonotype: One end of the junction does not line up with germline, which may come from a read error. The rearrangement links TRBV15 to TRBJ2-3; no firm D call. CDR1 is LNHNV, CDR2 YYDKDF, per germline (reference sequence). The CDR3 extends over 12 amino acids. CDR3 region: CATALESETQYF. CDR3 bases: TGTGCCACCGCGTTAGAGTCAGAGACGCAGTATTTT.

The gene calls are TRBV6-2 or TRBV6-3 and TRBJ1-1, with 7 bases aligning to TRBD1. Trimming cost V 7 bases and J 1 base; bases outside gene matches: 3. The CDR3 consists of 13 residues. In germline, CDR1 is MNHEY, CDR2 SVGEGT. The CDR3 here is CASMDRRNTEAFF. CDR3 DNA: TGTGCCAGCATGGACAGGAGGAACACTGAAGCTTTCTTT.

This chain's CDR3 is CAWSLTGAGQPQHF. For the CDR3, the DNA is TGTGCCTGGAGTCTGACAGGGGCTGGTCAGCCCCAGCATTTT. The chain links TRBV30 to TRBJ1-5; 8 positions agree with TRBD1. With V trimmed by 2 bases and J by 6 bases, 6 bases remained unmatched. This CDR3 contains 14 residues. Germline V gene data show CDR1 as GTSNPN and CDR2 as SVGIG (reference sequence).

The V gene is TRBV5-1, the J gene TRBJ2-5; the match to TRBD1 covers 10 bases. V was clipped by 3 bases and J by 6 bases; unmatched bases: 8. The length of the CDR3 is 15 residues. CDR1 and CDR2 from the germline V gene are SGHRS and YFSETQ. CDR3 amino acids: CASSSRDRGGQTQYF. For the CDR3, the DNA is TGCGCCAGCAGCTCCCGGGACAGGGGTGGACAGACCCAGTACTTC.

The CDR3 DNA is TGTGCCAGCAGTGGGACAGGGTCGGGGTATCAGCCCCAGCATTTT. It specifies CASSGTGSGYQPQHF. This chain joins TRBV28 and TRBJ1-5; 9 positions agree with TRBD1. The V segment lost 5 bases and the J segment 5 bases; nucleotides outside the gene matches: 7. From germline, CDR1 is MDHEN and CDR2 SYDVKM. The CDR3 has 15 amino acids.

The gene calls are TRBV5-5 and TRBJ2-4, with 11 bases that match TRBD2. The CDR3 has 18 amino acids. V shed 0 bases, J shed 0 bases, and the junction held 5 bases outside the gene matches. Germline-derived CDR1 and CDR2 are SGHKS and YYEKEE (reference sequence). For the CDR3, the DNA is TGTGCCAGCAGCTTGGCCGGGACTAGCGGACTAGCCAAAAACATTCAGTACTTC. This codes for CASSLAGTSGLAKNIQYF. Together with reference TRBV5-5 and TRBJ2-4, the CDR3 gives the full variable domain: DAGVTQSPTHLIKTRGQQVTLRCSPISGHKSVSWYQQVLGQGPQFIFQYYEKEERGRGNFPDRFSARQFPNYSSELNVNALLLGDSALYLCASSLAGTSGLAKNIQYFGAGTRLSVL.

The chain recombines TRBV5-6 with TRBJ2-2, with 9 bases aligning to TRBD1. CDR3 length: 15 amino acids. CDR1 and CDR2 (germline): SGHDT, YYEEEE. Trimming cost V 4 bases and J 7 bases; bases outside gene matches: 8. The CDR3 here is CASSVQGARGGELFF. In DNA, the CDR3 is TGTGCCAGCAGCGTACAGGGGGCGCGTGGCGGGGAGCTGTTTTTT. Looking up the rest from reference TRBV5-6 and TRBJ2-2 gives the full variable domain: DAGVTQSPTHLIKTRGQQVTLRCSPKSGHDTVSWYQQALGQGPQFIFQYYEEEERQRGNFPDRFSGHQFPNYSSELNVNALLLGDSALYLCASSVQGARGGELFFGEGSRLTVL.

The chain employs TRBV14 and TRBJ1-6; D is uncertain. The CDR3 is 14 residues long. Deletions cut 1 base from V and 9 bases from J, with 10 bases between. The germline V gene has CDR1 SGHDN and CDR2 FVKESK. The CDR3 sequence is CASSQVGGGSPLHF. The CDR3, as DNA: TGTGCCAGCAGCCAAGTGGGCGGCGGTTCACCCCTCCACTTT.

The chain recombines TRBV6-5 with TRBJ2-1; 8 bases fit TRBD2. Trimming removed 2 bases from V and 4 bases from J; junction bases left unmatched: 7. This CDR3 contains 16 residues. Germline V gene lookup returns CDR1 MNHEY and CDR2 SVGAGI. The CDR3 DNA is TGTGCCAGCAGTTACACTCGTGCGGGGGGATACAATGAGCAGTTCTTC. Residues: CASSYTRAGGYNEQFF.

V is TRBV7-9 and J is TRBJ2-7; the D gene is possibly TRBD1 (6 bases). The CDR3 contains 16 residues. Trimming shortened V by 5 bases and J by 2 bases, and 19 bases separated the two germline ends. CDR1 and CDR2 (germline): SEHNR, FQNEAQ (reference sequence). The CDR3 loop is CASSPRQAPRTYEQYF. CDR3 sequence (DNA): TGTGCCAGCAGCCCCAGACAGGCGCCCCGAACCTACGAGCAGTACTTC. Combining the CDR3 with reference TRBV7-9 and TRBJ2-7 gives the whole variable domain DTGVSQNPRHKITKRGQNVTFRCDPISEHNRLYWYRQTLGQGPEFLTYFQNEAQLEKSRLLSDRFSAERPKGSFSTLEIQRTEQGDSAMYLCASSPRQAPRTYEQYFGPGTRLTVT.

The V call is TRBV28, the J call TRBJ2-7, with D tentatively TRBD2 (6 bases). Germline V gene sequence: CDR1 MDHEN, CDR2 SYDVKM. The CDR3 runs 15 residues. Between the trimmed V and J ends, which lost 3 bases and 3 bases, there was a span of 15 bases. As DNA, the CDR3 is TGTGCCAGCAGTTTTCGTACGGCCGGGAGCTACGAGCAGTACTTC. This translates into CASSFRTAGSYEQYF.

The chain couples TRBV7-2 to TRBJ2-4; D gene unclear. Germline CDR1 SGHTA, CDR2 FQGNSA. Trimming stripped 1 base from V and 0 bases from J, with 13 bases between. CDR3 length: 17 residues. CDR3 region: CASSLETEVLAKNIQYF. In nucleotides, the CDR3 is TGTGCCAGCAGCTTAGAGACCGAGGTTCTAGCCAAAAACATTCAGTACTTC.

V is TRBV4-1 and J is TRBJ2-1; D is possibly TRBD2 (5 bases). The V end lost 1 base, the J end lost 5 bases, and 12 bases lay between the germline ends. Germline loops: CDR1 MGHRA, CDR2 YSYEKL. This CDR3 comprises 15 residues. CDR3 bases: TGCGCCAGCAGCCAAGTGGGAGTTAACCACAATGAGCAGTTCTTC. This translates into CASSQVGVNHNEQFF.

The chain has TRBV7-3 and TRBJ2-5, with a tentative D call TRBD2 (5 bases). Germline assignment: CDR1 SGHTA and CDR2 FQGTGA. Trimming left V 5 bases short and J 4 bases short, with 11 bases between. The CDR3 is 13 residues long. CDR3 protein: CASSRVAGETQYF. The CDR3 DNA follows: TGTGCCAGCAGCCGCGTCGCGGGAGAGACCCAGTACTTC.

The genes are TRBV20-1 and TRBJ1-1; the D is unclear. Germline V gene sequence: CDR1 DFQATT, CDR2 SNEGSKA (reference sequence). The CDR3 sequence is 11 residues long. The germline V and J ends were trimmed by 8 bases and 4 bases, with 11 bases remaining between them. CDR3 sequence reads: CSLWYTTEAFF. CDR3 nucleotide sequence: TGCAGTCTTTGGTATACCACTGAAGCTTTCTTT.

This sequence joins TRBV9 and TRBJ2-5; 13 bases agree with TRBD2. CDR3 length: 16 residues. Germline V gene lookup returns CDR1 SGDLS and CDR2 YYNGEE. Unmatched junction bases numbered 6, after V lost 4 bases and J lost 3 bases. In nucleotides, the CDR3 is TGTGCCAGCAGCTCCAGGACTAGCGGGGGAAAAGAGACCCAGTACTTC. Residues: CASSSRTSGGKETQYF.

The J gene is TRBJ2-5, the V gene TRBV7-7, with a weak D call TRBD2 (5 bases). CDR3 size: 16 residues. CDR1 is SSHAT and CDR2 is FNYEAQ in the germline V gene (reference sequence). The ends were cut back, 6 bases at V and 5 bases at J, with 22 bases in the middle. In nucleotides, the CDR3 is TGTGCCAGCAGTCCCCGGGCCCCCGGGAACGCGGAGACCCAGTACTTC. Protein: CASSPRAPGNAETQYF.

CDR3 in amino acids: CASSLREAQYF. The CDR3 region has the DNA TGTGCCAGCAGTTTACGGGAAGCGCAGTACTTC. This chain links TRBV28 with TRBJ2-7; TRBD2 is a possible D gene (5 bases). The CDR3 is made up of 11 amino acids. The V and J ends lost 2 bases and 9 bases respectively, with 8 bases between them. CDR1 is MDHEN and CDR2 is SYDVKM in the germline V gene.

The V gene is TRBV12-3 or TRBV12-4, the J gene TRBJ2-1; 10 nucleotides align to TRBD2. There are 11 residues in the CDR3. V shed 6 bases, J shed 10 bases, and the junction held 0 bases outside the gene matches. CDR3 in DNA: TGTGCCAGCAGGGGACTAGCGGAGCAGTTCTTC. Protein product: CASRGLAEQFF.

The V call is TRBV20-1, the J call TRBJ2-5; D is unclear. Trimming took off 1 base at V and 5 bases at J, with 5 bases between the two ends. Germline CDR1 is DFQATT and CDR2 is SNEGSKA (reference sequence). This CDR3 has 11 residues. In DNA form, the CDR3 reads TGCAGTGCTAGAGCGGCGGAGACCCAGTACTTC. Its protein product is CSARAAETQYF.

This rearrangement joins TRBV4-1 to TRBJ1-1; perhaps TRBD1 as D (5 bases). V was cut by 1 base and J by 5 bases, with 11 bases left in between. CDR1 and CDR2 (germline): MGHRA, YSYEKL. This CDR3 has 14 amino acids. In DNA form, the CDR3 reads TGCGCCAGCAGCCAAGCGGCAGGGAGGACTGAAGCTTTCTTT. Translation gives CASSQAAGRTEAFF.

The chain combines TRBV23-1 with TRBJ2-7, with a weak D call TRBD1 (6 bases). TRBV23-1 falls under the ORF class, with uncertain function. This CDR3 is built from 13 residues. Trimming cost V 2 bases and J 5 bases, with 10 bases left between them. As DNA, the CDR3 is TGCGCCAGCAGTCAAAAAAGGGGGAACGAGCAGTACTTC. It codes for CASSQKRGNEQYF.

CDR3 DNA sequence: TGTGCCAGCAGCCAAGGGCCGGGGGGCTACGAGCAGTACTTC. This translates into CASSQGPGGYEQYF. The chain combines TRBV3-1 with TRBJ2-7, with 7 positions matching TRBD2. In germline, CDR1 is LGHDT, CDR2 YNNKEL (reference sequence). The V gene end was trimmed by 1 base and the J gene end by 3 bases; junction bases not matched to a gene: 3. This CDR3 spans 14 amino acids.

The gene calls are TRBV20-1 and TRBJ1-6, with 7 bases that match TRBD1. Germline values: CDR1 DFQATT, CDR2 SNEGSKA (reference sequence). The CDR3 is made up of 17 amino acids. V dropped 0 bases and J dropped 0; count of bases not matched to a gene: 5. The CDR3 loop is CSARDGTVSSYNSPLHF. CDR3 DNA: TGCAGTGCTAGAGATGGGACAGTATCCTCCTATAATTCACCCCTCCACTTT.

This chain links TRBV6-2 or TRBV6-3 with TRBJ2-5, with a tentative D call TRBD2 (6 bases). Trimming pared 6 bases from V and 0 bases from J, leaving 14 bases between. The CDR3 has 15 residues. The germline V gene has CDR1 MNHEY and CDR2 SVGEGT. This CDR3 is CASSPLGGYQETQYF. In nucleotides, the CDR3 is TGTGCCAGCAGCCCCTTGGGGGGTTACCAAGAGACCCAGTACTTC.

The chain combines TRBV2 with TRBJ1-1; D remains unclear. V lost 8 bases to trimming and J lost 7 bases, with 14 bases between them. Germline assignment: CDR1 SNHLY and CDR2 FYNNEI. The length of the CDR3 is 12 residues. CDR3 nucleotide sequence: TGTGCCAGCCGATTGGGTGAGGGTGAAGCTTTCTTT. This encodes CASRLGEGEAFF.

J is TRBJ1-5 and V is TRBV18; maybe TRBD1 (5 bases). The CDR3 totals 15 residues. The germline V gene has CDR1 KGHSH and CDR2 LQKENI. The V gene lost 3 bases and the J gene lost 2 bases, with 11 bases spanning the gap. CDR3 sequence (DNA): TGTGCCAGCTCACCCATCGGGGGGGGCAATCAGCCCCAGCATTTT. Translated: CASSPIGGGNQPQHF.

The chain employs TRBV5-4 and TRBJ2-1; 9 bases match TRBD2. V was pared by 5 bases and J by 9 bases, with 9 bases of the junction left unmatched. From germline, CDR1 is SGHNT and CDR2 YYREEE (reference sequence). CDR3 size: 14 residues. The CDR3 DNA reads TGTGCCAGCAGGGAGGGCGGGAGGGGCGGTGAGCAGTTCTTC. This encodes CASREGGRGGEQFF.

V is TRBV5-6 and J is TRBJ1-5, with 9 bases fitting TRBD1. Trimming at V came to 0 bases and at J to 4 bases, leaving 2 bases not matched to a gene. The CDR3 totals 15 residues. Germline assignment: CDR1 SGHDT and CDR2 YYEEEE. In nucleotides, the CDR3 is TGTGCCAGCAGCTTGGGGGACAGGGATAATCAGCCCCAGCATTTT. Amino acid sequence: CASSLGDRDNQPQHF.

The chain employs TRBV18 and TRBJ2-1, with 10 bases matching TRBD2. Germline V gives CDR1 KGHSH, CDR2 LQKENI. This CDR3 region has 15 residues. V trimming: 2 bases; J trimming: 7 bases; junction bases outside the gene matches: 5. The DNA of the CDR3 is TGTGCCAGCTCACCAGGGCTAGCGGGAGTAAATGAGCAGTTCTTC. Amino acids: CASSPGLAGVNEQFF.